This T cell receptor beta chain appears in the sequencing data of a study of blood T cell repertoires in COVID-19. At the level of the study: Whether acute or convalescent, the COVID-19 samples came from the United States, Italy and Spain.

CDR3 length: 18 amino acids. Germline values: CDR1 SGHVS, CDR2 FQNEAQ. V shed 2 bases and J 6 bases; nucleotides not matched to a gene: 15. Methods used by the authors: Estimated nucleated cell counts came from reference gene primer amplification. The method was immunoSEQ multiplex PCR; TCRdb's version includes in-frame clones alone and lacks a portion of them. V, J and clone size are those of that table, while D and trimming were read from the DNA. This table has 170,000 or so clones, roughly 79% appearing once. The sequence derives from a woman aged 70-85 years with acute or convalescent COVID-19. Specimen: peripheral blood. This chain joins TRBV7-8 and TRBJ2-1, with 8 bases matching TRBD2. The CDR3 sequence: CASSLPLIAGRLGNEQFF. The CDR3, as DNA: TGTGCCAGCAGCTTACCCCTAATAGCGGGAAGACTTGGCAATGAGCAGTTCTTC.